This T cell receptor beta chain was recorded in a study of T cell repertoires in cytomegalovirus infection. Overall study: Selection of CMV epitopes for the study included recently identified HLA-C-restricted and well-studied HLA-B-restricted ones. Signatures in public TCR beta sequences pointed to both CMV infection and matching HLA type. Study-wide findings and caveats: The ex vivo response showed dominance by HLA-C-restricted CMV-specific TCR beta clonotypes.

A remark on this clonotype: Antigen unknown.

TCRdb fed the reads into MiXCR, producing one record per CDR3 protein. This table holds hundreds of thousands of distinct CDR3 sequences, roughly a third found once. The receptor was isolated from a human donor in good health (CMV status not recorded). Some clones in this sample may be carry-over from other donors' samples. Here the sequenced sample was cultured PBMCs, taken from culture after CMV antigen stimulation.

CDR3 DNA: TGTGCCAGCAGCTCCGACTTTCAAGAGACCCAGTACTTC. It translates to CASSSDFQETQYF. The V and J genes are TRBV12-3 or TRBV12-4 and TRBJ2-5; D uncertain. With 6 bases removed from V and 2 bases from J, the gap between germline ends came to 10 bases. The CDR3 consists of 13 residues.